A selection of T cell receptor beta chains follows, all from one sample in a study of graft-versus-host responses after intestinal transplantation. Produced via immunoSEQ multiplex PCR; TCRdb's table is partial and in-frame only. The sample has 35,000 to 45,000 clones, 85% to 95% seen once; the top ten hold about 3.5%. The input for sequencing was PBMCs, taken approximately 740 days after intestinal transplantation. These receptors came from a human patient who received an intestinal transplant, so some T cells may come from the graft donor. Each CDR3 is given without its conserved first and last residue. The order of the fields is CDR3 length, J gene, V gene, CDR3 protein.

length: 19; J: TRBJ2-1; V: TRBV27; CDR3: ASSPIWRGLAGVRLYNEQF
length: 12; J: TRBJ2-5; V: TRBV28; CDR3: ASSLEPNRETQY
length: 13; J: TRBJ2-7; V: TRBV27; CDR3: ASSLSWDNRYEQY
length: 13; J: TRBJ1-2; V: TRBV11-2; CDR3: ASSHAGSINYGYT
length: 14; J: TRBJ2-6; V: TRBV25-1; CDR3: ASSEWELSGANVLT
length: 13; J: TRBJ2-1; V: TRBV5-4; CDR3: ASSVFQRDNNEQF
length: 13; J: TRBJ2-3; V: TRBV9; CDR3: ASSYGGQRTDTQY
length: 10; J: TRBJ2-3; V: TRBV7-3; CDR3: ASSLERDTQY
length: 14; J: TRBJ2-3; V: TRBV4-1; CDR3: ASSQDLGRSTDTQY
length: 12; J: TRBJ2-1; V: TRBV7-9; CDR3: ASSLAGTYNEQF
length: 17; J: TRBJ2-3; V: TRBV4-1; CDR3: ASSQDNLLAGAGTDTQY
length: 11; J: TRBJ2-7; V: TRBV6-6; CDR3: ASSGDYSYEQY
length: 14; J: TRBJ1-2; V: TRBV19; CDR3: ASSSRDRAPDYGYT
length: 13; J: TRBJ2-7; V: TRBV5-4; CDR3: ASSSRAGTSYEQY
length: 12; J: TRBJ2-5; V: TRBV5-1; CDR3: ASSLGDYLETQY
length: 11; J: TRBJ2-5; V: TRBV9; CDR3: ASSVAAEETQY
length: 14; J: TRBJ1-2; V: TRBV27; CDR3: ASSLRGGELPLGYT